The source of this TCR beta chain is a study of CD8 T cells in ankylosing spondylitis. Findings of the study overall: Characteristic of ankylosing spondylitis blood, it appeared, was a TCR beta motif comprising several highly homologous variants.

This clonotype appeared a few times. The antigen is unknown. TCRdb reprocessed the 5' RACE reads via MiXCR and lists one record per CDR3 protein. Of about 200,000 distinct CDR3 sequences detected, just under 7.5% appear once; the ten largest clones hold 13% to 15%. The source material was blood, either unsorted or a sorted T cell fraction (not recorded which). This TCR derives from a male donor with ankylosing spondylitis.

CDR3 nucleotides: TGTGCCAGCTATCTCAATGAGCAGTTCTTC. It specifies CASYLNEQFF. V usage is TRBV2 and J usage is TRBJ2-1; D gene ambiguous. Germline V gene data show CDR1 as SNHLY and CDR2 as FYNNEI. V shed 8 bases and J shed 6 bases, with 5 bases lying between them. The CDR3 has 10 amino acids. The variable domain in full, with the rest retrieved from reference TRBV2 and TRBJ2-1, is EPEVTQTPSHQVTQMGQEVILRCVPISNHLYFYWYRQILGQKVEFLVSFYNNEISEKSEIFDDQFSVERPDGSNFTLKIRSTKLEDSAMYFCASYLNEQFFGPGTRLTVL.